This T cell receptor beta chain was profiled in a study of vaccination and CD4 T cells after COVID-19. General study results and limits: Early post-infection timepoints were not included, and relatively few convalescent patients were studied.

Researchers used the Oncomine TCR Beta short-read assay to sequence DNA from cultured CD4+ T cells. TCRdb reanalysed the PCR reads using MiXCR and keeps one entry per CDR3 protein. The sample lists more than 9,000 distinct CDR3 sequences; 48% were seen once. Indicated treatment: roughly ten-day PBMC culture with coronavirus spike peptide pools or control peptides (ViraFEST assay). The ViraFEST method relied on peptide pools to expand antigen-specific T cells, followed by TCR sequencing. This CDR3 comprises 13 residues. Unmatched junction bases numbered 10, after V lost 11 bases and J lost 6 bases. CDR1 is SNHLY and CDR2 is FYNNEI in the germline V gene. Concerning this clonotype: The antigen is not known.

The material sequenced was CD4+ T cells from blood, cultured in vitro. The receptor was isolated from a human donor who had recovered from COVID-19. The chain joins TRBV2 to TRBJ2-3; 8 nucleotides match TRBD2. The CDR3 region has the DNA TGTGCCGTCGCCGGGACTAGTACGGATACGCAGTATTTT. Its protein is CAVAGTSTDTQYF.